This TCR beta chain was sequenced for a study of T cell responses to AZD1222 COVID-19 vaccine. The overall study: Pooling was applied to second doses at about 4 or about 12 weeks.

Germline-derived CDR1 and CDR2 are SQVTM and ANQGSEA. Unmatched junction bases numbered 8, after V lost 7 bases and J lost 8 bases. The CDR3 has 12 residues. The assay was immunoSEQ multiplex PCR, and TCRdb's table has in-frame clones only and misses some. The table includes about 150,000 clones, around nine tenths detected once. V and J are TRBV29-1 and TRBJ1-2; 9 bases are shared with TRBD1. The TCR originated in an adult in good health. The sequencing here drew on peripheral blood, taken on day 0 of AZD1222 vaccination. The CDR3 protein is CSGDRAANGYTF. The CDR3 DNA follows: TGCAGCGGGGACAGGGCGGCGAACGGCTACACCTTC.